This T cell receptor (beta chain) was sequenced during a study of T cells in Graves' hyperthyroidism and ophthalmopathy. General observations from the study: Most thyroid clonotypes expanded above 0.001 appeared in blood too. Stable hyperthyroidism was told apart from ophthalmopathy by a model built on 13 V-J features.

RNA transcripts provided the source from which TCR beta CDR3 regions were amplified. A set of HTBI primers served as the primers for a first-round RT-PCR of the TCR CDR3. One entry per CDR3 protein, called by TCRdb with MiXCR from the multiplex PCR reads. The profile shows roughly 500,000 distinct CDR3 sequences, roughly 45% of them singletons. This CDR3 region has 14 residues. V lost 3 bases and J 6 bases, leaving 14 bases between the germline ends. CDR1 SNHLY and CDR2 FYNNEI come from the germline V gene. This clonotype was seen many times. Its antigen is as yet unknown. Exclusion followed for patients with uncontrolled infection, other autoimmune disease, pregnancy or lactation. Diagnostic decisions used clinical symptoms, serum thyroxine and TRAb, thyroid ultrasound and orbital computed tomography.

The rearrangement links TRBV2 to TRBJ1-2, with D possibly TRBD1 on 6 matching bases. Sequenced material: peripheral blood or thyroid tissue (not recorded which). This TCR came from an adult woman with Graves' disease, either hyperthyroidism or ophthalmopathy (not recorded which). CDR3 sequence reads: CASSERQGSHGYTF. The CDR3 region has the DNA TGTGCCAGCAGTGAGAGGCAGGGGTCCCATGGCTACACCTTC.